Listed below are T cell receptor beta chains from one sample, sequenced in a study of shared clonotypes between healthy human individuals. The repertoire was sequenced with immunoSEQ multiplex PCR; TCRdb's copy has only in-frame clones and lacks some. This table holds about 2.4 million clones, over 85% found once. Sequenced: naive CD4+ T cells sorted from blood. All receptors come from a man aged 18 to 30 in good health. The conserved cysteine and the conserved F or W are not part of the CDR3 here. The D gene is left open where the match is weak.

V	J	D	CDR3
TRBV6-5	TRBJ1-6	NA	ASSYSPGYNSPLH
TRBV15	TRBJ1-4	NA	ATSRATGHVSTNEKLF
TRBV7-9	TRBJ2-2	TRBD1	ASSSRDRENTGELF
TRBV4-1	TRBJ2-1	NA	ASSQDRQVGPGFGEQF
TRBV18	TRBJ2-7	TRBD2	ASSTTHQGGYEQY
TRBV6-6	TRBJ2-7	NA	ASSYIHGTYEQY
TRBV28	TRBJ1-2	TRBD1	ASSLTGQGSDT
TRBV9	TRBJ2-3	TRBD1	ASSVTGVSTDTQY
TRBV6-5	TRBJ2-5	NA	ASSRADPRETQY
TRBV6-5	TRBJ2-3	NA	ASRPGGAKTDTQY
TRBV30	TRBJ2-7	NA	AWSGGTVRQY
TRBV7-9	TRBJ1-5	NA	ASSRGGGQPQH
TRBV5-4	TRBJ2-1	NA	ASSRGGKLDQINEQF
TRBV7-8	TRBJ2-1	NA	ASSFGTLYGGEF
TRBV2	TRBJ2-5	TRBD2	ATSLAGVDSQY
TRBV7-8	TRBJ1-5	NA	ASSLSFSSNQPQH
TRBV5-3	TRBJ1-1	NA	ARSSGGTKNTEAF
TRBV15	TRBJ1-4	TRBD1	ATKTGDLATNEKLF
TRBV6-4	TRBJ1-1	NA	ASSLRLNTEAF
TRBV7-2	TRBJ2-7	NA	ASSRAGIPYEQY
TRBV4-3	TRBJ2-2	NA	ASRWGGENTGELF
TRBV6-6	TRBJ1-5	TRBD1	ASSYRAGGGTQPQH
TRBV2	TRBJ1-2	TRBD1	ASSEVGPGQGT
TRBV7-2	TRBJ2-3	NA	ASSSDRFSTDTQY
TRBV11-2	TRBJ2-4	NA	ASSSYGGLAKNIQY
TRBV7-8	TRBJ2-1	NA	ASSSDHSRHEQF
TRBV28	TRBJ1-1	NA	ASSLPRGGNTEAF
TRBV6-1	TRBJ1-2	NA	ASIRDTNYGYT
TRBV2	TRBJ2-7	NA	ASKAAYYEQY
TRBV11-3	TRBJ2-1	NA	ASSLQPSNEQF
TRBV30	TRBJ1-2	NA	AWSGGKGIHGYT
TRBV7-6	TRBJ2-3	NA	ASSLDPMDTQY
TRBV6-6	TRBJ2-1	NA	ASSSRDVDEQF
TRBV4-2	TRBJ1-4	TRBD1	ASSQQGQGAEKLF
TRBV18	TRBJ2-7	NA	ASSPMSRDYEQY
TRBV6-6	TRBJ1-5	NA	ASSVAWGNQPQH